These 29 T cell receptor beta chains originate from one sample sequenced in a study of T cells in Graves' hyperthyroidism and ophthalmopathy. It was RNA transcripts that yielded the amplified TCR beta CDR3 regions. A set of HTBI primers served as the primers for a first-round RT-PCR of the TCR CDR3. TCRdb reprocessed the multiplex PCR reads via MiXCR and lists one record per CDR3 protein. The sample has about 420,000 distinct CDR3 sequences; 15% to 18% are singletons. The sequenced sample was blood. The receptors shown here come from a woman between 18 and 29 years old with Graves' hyperthyroidism.

The chain joins TRBV7-2 to TRBJ2-7; 12 nucleotides match TRBD2. The CDR3 spans 15 residues. CDR1 SGHTA and CDR2 FQGNSA come from the germline V gene. The trim removed 6 bases at V and 2 bases at J, leaving 5 bases unmatched. In nucleotides, the CDR3 is TGTGCCAGCAGGAAGAGGACTAGCGGGACCTACGAGCAGTACTTC. This gives the protein CASRKRTSGTYEQYF.

The sample holds many counts of this clonotype. This chain uses TRBV27 with TRBJ2-7; D might be TRBD1 (7 bases). The V gene's germline CDR1 is MNHEY and CDR2 SMNVEV (reference sequence). The V end lost 8 bases, the J end lost 5 bases, and 16 bases lay between the germline ends. The CDR3 loop spans 13 amino acids. CDR3 residues: CASRIQGRNEQYF. CDR3 sequence (DNA): TGTGCCAGCCGTATACAGGGGAGGAACGAGCAGTACTTC.

This clonotype was found many times. V gene TRBV7-9 combines with J gene TRBJ1-1; no reliable D call. V lost 3 bases and J lost 0, with 8 bases in between. CDR1 SEHNR and CDR2 FQNEAQ come from the germline V gene (reference sequence). The CDR3 is made up of 14 amino acids. Here the CDR3 DNA reads TGTGCCAGCAGCTTGGGGTTGATGAACACTGAAGCTTTCTTT. Amino acid sequence: CASSLGLMNTEAFF.

Ten or more counts support this clonotype. The chain recombines TRBV3-1 with TRBJ1-1; 9 bases match TRBD1. Germline assignment: CDR1 LGHDT and CDR2 YNNKEL (reference sequence). The CDR3 is 15 residues long. The V and J ends lost 3 bases and 5 bases, in that order; junction bases with no gene match: 7. Written as DNA, the CDR3 is TGTGCCAGCAGCCAGCTGAAGACAGGGGGGACTGAAGCTTTCTTT. This gives the protein CASSQLKTGGTEAFF.

The chain combines TRBV7-3 with TRBJ1-1; maybe TRBD1 (6 bases). CDR3 length: 13 amino acids. Trimming removed 4 bases at V and 6 bases at J, with 12 bases between. CDR1 is SGHTA, CDR2 FQGTGA, per germline. The DNA of the CDR3 is TGTGCCAGCAGCTCAATCGGGGGCGCTGAAGCTTTCTTT. It yields the protein CASSSIGGAEAFF.

This clonotype was detected ten times or more. This sequence joins TRBV3-1 and TRBJ2-2; no clear D. The CDR3 has 12 amino acids. V was shortened by 0 bases and J by 13 bases, with 9 bases between the two germline ends. Germline values: CDR1 LGHDT, CDR2 YNNKEL (reference sequence). Here the CDR3 DNA reads TGTGCCAGCAGCCAAGATGGCAGAGTGCTGTTTTTT. Protein product: CASSQDGRVLFF.

In its sample, this clonotype was seen a few times. The rearrangement links TRBV7-9 to TRBJ1-5, with 11 nucleotides matching TRBD1. The CDR3 spans 14 residues. Trimming cost V 10 bases and J 4 bases; bases outside gene matches: 6. The V gene's germline CDR1 is SEHNR and CDR2 FQNEAQ (reference sequence). The DNA of the CDR3 is TGTGCCACCTTACGGGACAGGGGGAATCAGCCCCAGCATTTT. This sequence encodes CATLRDRGNQPQHF. The entire variable domain, with the rest obtained from reference TRBV7-9 and TRBJ1-5, is as follows: DTGVSQNPRHKITKRGQNVTFRCDPISEHNRLYWYRQTLGQGPEFLTYFQNEAQLEKSRLLSDRFSAERPKGSFSTLEIQRTEQGDSAMYLCATLRDRGNQPQHFGDGTRLSIL.

A few counts support this clonotype. This chain links TRBV12-3 or TRBV12-4 with TRBJ1-1; 7 bases fit TRBD1. V trimming: 7 bases; J trimming: 5 bases; junction bases outside the gene matches: 4. There are 12 residues in the CDR3. The CDR3 protein is CASNLGQTEAFF. The CDR3 DNA is TGTGCCAGCAATTTGGGACAGACTGAAGCTTTCTTT.

The table lists this clonotype with many counts. This chain links TRBV12-3 or TRBV12-4 with TRBJ2-2; 12 nucleotides align to TRBD2. The J segment lost 8 bases and the V segment lost 4 bases, leaving 2 bases of the junction unmatched. CDR3 length: 14 residues. The CDR3 bases are TGTGCCAGCAGTTCAGGACTAGCGGGAGGGGAGCTGTTTTTT. Its translation is CASSSGLAGGELFF.

This chain joins TRBV29-1 and TRBJ1-4, with 10 nucleotides matching TRBD1. CDR3 size: 14 residues. CDR1 is SQVTM, CDR2 ANQGSEA, per germline. Germline trimming cut 1 base from V and 8 bases from J; bases unmatched to any gene: 4. The CDR3 loop is CSVEGGTGDEKLFF. DNA of the CDR3: TGCAGCGTTGAAGGCGGGACAGGGGACGAAAAACTGTTTTTT. Combining the CDR3 with reference TRBV29-1 and TRBJ1-4 gives the whole variable domain SAVISQKPSRDICQRGTSLTIQCQVDSQVTMMFWYRQQPGQSLTLIATANQGSEATYESGFVIDKFPISRPNLTFSTLTVSNMSPEDSSIYLCSVEGGTGDEKLFFGSGTQLSVL.

This clonotype was detected many times. The chain recombines TRBV2 with TRBJ1-4; D gene ambiguous. Trimming removed 4 bases at V and 4 bases at J, with 10 bases between. Looked up from germline, CDR1 is SNHLY and CDR2 is FYNNEI. The CDR3 loop spans 14 amino acids. The CDR3 sequence: CASSVMAVNEKLFF. The CDR3 DNA reads as TGTGCCAGCAGTGTTATGGCAGTTAATGAAAAACTGTTTTTT.

In its sample, this clonotype was seen many times. The rearrangement joins TRBV6-2 or TRBV6-3 to TRBJ1-5, with 8 bases matching TRBD1. Germline assignment: CDR1 MNHEY and CDR2 SVGEGT. This CDR3 has 14 residues. The J segment lost 5 bases and the V segment lost 4 bases, leaving 4 bases of the junction unmatched. In nucleotides, the CDR3 is TGTGCCAGCAGTTCGACAGGGGTTGATCAGCCCCAGCATTTT. Protein: CASSSTGVDQPQHF.

The table lists this clonotype with a few counts. With a much larger clone just one base away, this may be a read error. The chain combines TRBV6-1 with TRBJ1-6; 9 bases map to TRBD1. The CDR3 runs to 14 residues. From germline, CDR1 is MNHNS and CDR2 SASEGT. Unmatched junction bases numbered 3, after V lost 6 bases and J lost 6 bases. The CDR3 reads CASSVGQGNSPLHF. CDR3 coding DNA: TGTGCCAGCAGCGTGGGACAGGGTAATTCACCCCTCCACTTT.

There are a few counts of this clonotype. The gene calls are TRBV15 and TRBJ1-2; D is ambiguous. This CDR3 is 15 amino acids long. Trimming removed 1 base from V and 5 bases from J, with 14 bases in between. Germline V gene lookup returns CDR1 LNHNV and CDR2 YYDKDF (reference sequence). The CDR3 coding sequence is TGTGCCACCAGCAGAGGAGAAGACGCGAGATATGGCTACACCTTC. Translation gives CATSRGEDARYGYTF.

This clonotype was seen once. Being one base from a much bigger clone, this may be a read error. This rearrangement joins TRBV5-1 to TRBJ2-7, with 13 bases lining up with TRBD2. CDR1 SGHRS and CDR2 YFSETQ come from the germline V gene. The CDR3 extends over 14 amino acids. V shed 7 bases and J 9 bases; nucleotides not matched to a gene: 10. DNA for the CDR3: TGCGCCAGCGCCCAAACTAGCGGGAGGGCCGCGCAGTACTTC. Translated, it gives CASAQTSGRAAQYF.

This clonotype was recorded a few times. This sequence joins TRBV4-2 and TRBJ2-5; 14 bases fit TRBD2. The CDR3 is made up of 20 amino acids. The ends lost 0 bases at V and 1 base at J; junction bases unmatched: 10. Germline CDR1 is LGHNA and CDR2 is YNFKEQ. The CDR3 is CASSQDLTSGRAGLQETQYF. The CDR3 nucleotides are TGTGCCAGCAGCCAAGATTTGACTAGCGGGAGGGCCGGGCTCCAAGAGACCCAGTACTTC.

For this clonotype: A much larger clone lies a single base off, so this may be a read error. The chain links TRBV24-1 to TRBJ2-1; 7 positions agree with TRBD2. V was pared by 4 bases and J by 8 bases, with 10 bases of the junction left unmatched. Germline loops: CDR1 KGHDR, CDR2 SFDVKD. The CDR3 runs to 15 residues. The CDR3 DNA sequence: TGTGCCACCAGTGACTCGAAGGGAGGGATCGATGAGCAGTTCTTC. This translates into CATSDSKGGIDEQFF.

This clonotype was recorded many times. The chain has TRBV28 and TRBJ1-1; no firm D call. There are 14 residues in the CDR3. Per germline, CDR1 MDHEN and CDR2 SYDVKM. The V end lost 6 bases, the J end lost 3 bases, and 14 bases lay between the germline ends. The CDR3 sequence is CASSRPGGHTEAFF. The DNA of the CDR3 is TGTGCCAGCAGCCGGCCCGGCGGCCACACTGAAGCTTTCTTT.

The gene calls are TRBV5-5 and TRBJ2-1; TRBD1 matches 9 bases. In germline, CDR1 is SGHKS, CDR2 YYEKEE (reference sequence). V was clipped by 3 bases and J by 6 bases; unmatched bases: 7. The CDR3 spans 15 residues. For the CDR3, the DNA is TGTGCCAGCAGCTACACAGGGGGCTCTAGCAATGAGCAGTTCTTC. Translation gives CASSYTGGSSNEQFF. The variable domain in full, with the rest retrieved from reference TRBV5-5 and TRBJ2-1, is DAGVTQSPTHLIKTRGQQVTLRCSPISGHKSVSWYQQVLGQGPQFIFQYYEKEERGRGNFPDRFSARQFPNYSSELNVNALLLGDSALYLCASSYTGGSSNEQFFGPGTRLTVL.

This clonotype was picked up many times. The chain combines TRBV2 with TRBJ2-7; 8 bases fit TRBD1. The CDR3 covers 13 residues. V dropped 7 bases and J dropped 5; count of bases not matched to a gene: 7. Germline V lookup: CDR1 SNHLY, CDR2 FYNNEI. CDR3 sequence: CASIRTGTNEQYF. CDR3 coding DNA: TGTGCCAGCATCCGGACAGGGACCAACGAGCAGTACTTC.

In this sample, this clonotype turned up many times. The chain links TRBV6-2 or TRBV6-3 to TRBJ1-1, with D perhaps matching TRBD1 (5 bases). Germline assignment: CDR1 MNHEY and CDR2 SVGEGT. The V end was cut by 2 bases, the J end by 1 base, with 20 bases between. The length of the CDR3 is 18 residues. The CDR3, as DNA: TGTGCCAGCAGTTACCGGTCTCTTCGGAGACAGCCGAACACTGAAGCTTTCTTT. It is translated as CASSYRSLRRQPNTEAFF.

This clonotype was observed at least ten times. This rearrangement joins TRBV2 to TRBJ2-7; D ambiguous. Germline CDR1 reads SNHLY; CDR2 reads FYNNEI. Trimming removed 8 bases at V and 0 bases at J, with 14 bases between. This CDR3 has 14 amino acids. CDR3 protein: CASAPSSSSYEQYF. The CDR3 coding sequence is TGTGCCAGCGCCCCCAGCTCAAGCTCCTACGAGCAGTACTTC.

This clonotype was counted ten times or more. This chain uses TRBV2 with TRBJ2-7; D unclear. CDR3 length: 14 amino acids. Germline assignment: CDR1 SNHLY and CDR2 FYNNEI. The V and J ends lost 4 bases and 0 bases respectively, with 10 bases between them. The CDR3 DNA is TGTGCCAGCAGTGTTGGGTACTCCTCCTACGAGCAGTACTTC. This encodes CASSVGYSSYEQYF.

This clonotype was detected a few times. This chain links TRBV18 with TRBJ1-3; D gene uncertain. The germline V and J ends were trimmed by 3 bases and 0 bases, with 12 bases remaining between them. The CDR3 is made up of 16 amino acids. Germline CDR1 and CDR2: KGHSH and LQKENI. CDR3 amino acids: CASSPGPAGSGNTIYF. The CDR3, as DNA: TGTGCCAGCTCACCTGGCCCAGCCGGCTCTGGAAACACCATATATTTT. The variable domain in full, completed from reference TRBV18 and TRBJ1-3, reads NAGVMQNPRHLVRRRGQEARLRCSPMKGHSHVYWYRQLPEEGLKFMVYLQKENIIDESGMPKERFSAEFPKEGPSILRIQQVVRGDSAAYFCASSPGPAGSGNTIYFGEGSWLTVV.

This clonotype came up many times. The J gene is TRBJ1-1, the V gene TRBV6-2 or TRBV6-3, with TRBD1 matching over 7 bases. Germline-derived CDR1 and CDR2 are MNHEY and SVGEGT. The CDR3 is 13 residues long. The trim removed 2 bases at V and 8 bases at J, leaving 5 bases unmatched. The CDR3 here is CASSYRDRSEAFF. Here the CDR3 DNA reads TGTGCCAGCAGTTACCGGGACAGATCAGAAGCTTTCTTT.

Many counts were recorded for this clonotype. The genes are TRBV18 and TRBJ1-5, with D maybe TRBD1 (6 bases). The CDR3 contains 15 residues. V lost 1 base and J lost 3, with 10 bases in between. CDR1 KGHSH and CDR2 LQKENI come from the germline V gene. The CDR3 nucleotides are TGTGCCAGCTCACCACGAGGGGGTTCCAATCAGCCCCAGCATTTT. Its translation is CASSPRGGSNQPQHF.

The rearrangement uses TRBV10-3 and TRBJ1-3; 7 bases agree with TRBD1. Germline V CDR1 and CDR2: ENHRY, SYGVKD. CDR3 length: 16 amino acids. V lost 3 bases and J lost 2; bases outside the gene matches: 7. The CDR3 sequence is CAISDSQGVTGNTIYF. In DNA form, the CDR3 reads TGTGCCATCAGTGATAGTCAGGGGGTCACTGGAAACACCATATATTTT.

The chain is built from TRBV5-1 and TRBJ2-7; 7 bases map to TRBD2. After removal of 0 bases from V and 2 bases from J, the junction contained 5 bases not matched to a gene. This CDR3 has 15 residues. Germline V gives CDR1 SGHRS, CDR2 YFSETQ. CDR3 region: CASSLGAGRPYEQYF. CDR3 nucleotide sequence: TGCGCCAGCAGCTTGGGAGCGGGACGGCCCTACGAGCAGTACTTC.

This clonotype has a count of ten or more. The chain employs TRBV20-1 and TRBJ2-1; 8 bases are shared with TRBD2. Germline values: CDR1 DFQATT, CDR2 SNEGSKA (reference sequence). The CDR3 spans 13 residues. Losses at the gene ends were 5 bases for V and 7 bases for J; bases not matched to a gene: 7. The CDR3 DNA reads TGCAGTGCTCTGAATAGCGGGGTTAATGAGCAGTTCTTC. Protein product: CSALNSGVNEQFF.